The next 20 T cell receptor beta chains were all read from a single sample in a study of CD8 T cells in Susac syndrome. Random hexamers were used to reverse transcribe about 0.45 to 1 ug of RNA. Via MiXCR, TCRdb re-called the immunoSEQ multiplex PCR reads, giving one row per CDR3 protein. Of some 57,000 distinct CDR3 sequences in the sample, roughly 92% were seen once. The sample comprised CD8+ T cells from PBMCs. Receptor source: a human donor in good health.

This sequence joins TRBV12-3 or TRBV12-4 and TRBJ2-6, with D maybe TRBD2 (5 bases). The V end was cut by 3 bases, the J end by 0 bases, with 9 bases between. CDR3 size: 16 residues. CDR3 residues: CASSFGGFSGANVLTF. As DNA, the CDR3 is TGTGCCAGCAGTTTTGGAGGTTTCTCTGGGGCCAACGTCCTGACTTTC.

The rearrangement links TRBV7-8 to TRBJ2-4; 7 nucleotides align to TRBD1. The CDR3 contains 15 residues. Germline-derived CDR1 and CDR2 are SGHVS and FQNEAQ. V shed 3 bases and J 5 bases; nucleotides not matched to a gene: 7. The CDR3 DNA sequence: TGTGCCAGCAGCTTCTCCCGGGACAGAGAAAACATTCAGTACTTC. It translates to CASSFSRDRENIQYF. The variable domain in full, completed from reference TRBV7-8 and TRBJ2-4, reads GAGVSQSPRYKVAKRGQDVALRCDPISGHVSLFWYQQALGQGPEFLTYFQNEAQLDKSGLPSDRFFAERPEGSVSTLKIQRTQQEDSAVYLCASSFSRDRENIQYFGAGTRLSVL.

V is TRBV5-4 and J is TRBJ2-7; 9 bases line up with TRBD1. J lost 1 base, V lost 2 bases, and 1 base had no gene match. This CDR3 is built from 14 residues. The germline V gene encodes CDR1 SGHNT and CDR2 YYREEE (reference sequence). The CDR3 sequence is CASSFGQGSYEQYF. The CDR3 region has the DNA TGTGCCAGCAGCTTCGGACAGGGGTCCTACGAGCAGTACTTC.

The V gene is TRBV6-6, the J gene TRBJ1-2, with a possible D match to TRBD1 (5 bases). Trimming pared 0 bases from V and 1 base from J, leaving 9 bases between. This CDR3 contains 15 residues. Germline CDR1 and CDR2: MNHNY and SVGAGI (reference sequence). The CDR3 sequence: CASSYSGPSNYGYTF. The CDR3 bases are TGTGCCAGCAGTTACTCGGGACCGAGTAACTATGGCTACACCTTC.

The rearrangement joins TRBV20-1 to TRBJ2-1; D not resolved. V was cut by 5 bases and J by 9 bases, with 20 bases left in between. Germline V gene sequence: CDR1 DFQATT, CDR2 SNEGSKA (reference sequence). This CDR3 is 14 amino acids long. CDR3 nucleotides: TGCAGTGCTCTAACCTCGGGCGATCTCATTGAGCAGTTCTTC. This translates into CSALTSGDLIEQFF.

The V call is TRBV12-3 or TRBV12-4, the J call TRBJ1-5, with D unresolved. The CDR3 contains 13 residues. Trimming removed 2 bases from V and 6 bases from J, with 8 bases in between. CDR3: CASSLSWGQPQHF. In nucleotides, the CDR3 is TGTGCCAGCAGTTTAAGCTGGGGTCAGCCCCAGCATTTT.

The chain couples TRBV29-1 to TRBJ1-2; 9 nucleotides align to TRBD1. Germline V CDR1 and CDR2: SQVTM, ANQGSEA. CDR3 length: 12 amino acids. After removal of 6 bases from V and 6 bases from J, the junction contained 5 bases not matched to a gene. The CDR3 region has the DNA TGCAGCGTCCTGACAGGGGGGGATGGCTACACCTTC. Amino acids: CSVLTGGDGYTF.

The V gene is TRBV29-1, the J gene TRBJ2-3; 7 positions agree with TRBD1. The junction had 5 bases not matched to a gene; V was cut back by 6 bases and J by 5 bases. The CDR3 sequence is 12 residues long. The germline V gene encodes CDR1 SQVTM and CDR2 ANQGSEA. DNA for the CDR3: TGCAGCGTCGACAGGGTTGGAGATACGCAGTATTTT. Protein sequence: CSVDRVGDTQYF.

The CDR3 DNA sequence: TGTGCCAGCAGTTTAAGTCGCACTGAAGCTTTCTTT. Protein product: CASSLSRTEAFF. The chain uses TRBV12-3 or TRBV12-4 and TRBJ1-1, with D hard to call. V lost 2 bases and J lost 4, with 5 bases in between. The length of the CDR3 is 12 residues.

CDR3: CAISEAFWAGETQYF. CDR3 coding DNA: TGTGCCATCAGTGAGGCGTTTTGGGCAGGGGAGACCCAGTACTTC. The chain joins TRBV10-3 to TRBJ2-5, with D perhaps matching TRBD1 (5 bases). Trimming pared 2 bases from V and 5 bases from J, leaving 15 bases between. CDR3 length: 15 residues. In germline, CDR1 is ENHRY, CDR2 SYGVKD.

This rearrangement joins TRBV28 to TRBJ2-7; 7 nucleotides match TRBD1. Per the germline V gene, CDR1 is MDHEN and CDR2 is SYDVKM. The V segment lost 5 bases and the J segment 1 base; nucleotides outside the gene matches: 8. CDR3 size: 15 residues. This chain's CDR3 is CASSVDRDGSYEQYF. CDR3 nucleotide sequence: TGTGCCAGCAGTGTCGACAGGGATGGGTCCTACGAGCAGTACTTC. Full variable domain (outside the CDR3, taken from reference TRBV28 and TRBJ2-7): DVKVTQSSRYLVKRTGEKVFLECVQDMDHENMFWYRQDPGLGLRLIYFSYDVKMKEKGDIPEGYSVSREKKERFSLILESASTNQTSMYLCASSVDRDGSYEQYFGPGTRLTVT.

This rearrangement joins TRBV3-1 to TRBJ1-1; D not resolved. Germline V lookup: CDR1 LGHDT, CDR2 YNNKEL (reference sequence). The CDR3 is 14 residues long. V was pared by 1 base and J by 6 bases, with 12 bases between. For the CDR3, the DNA is TGTGCCAGCAGCCAAGTCAGTGGATTCTCTGAAGCTTTCTTT. Translating gives CASSQVSGFSEAFF.

The J gene is TRBJ2-7, the V gene TRBV5-4, with D possibly being TRBD1 (6 bases). CDR1 and CDR2 from the germline V gene are SGHNT and YYREEE (reference sequence). Between the trimmed V and J ends, which lost 4 bases and 0 bases, there was a span of 14 bases. This CDR3 is built from 15 residues. In DNA form, the CDR3 reads TGTGCCAGCAGCCTCGTCAGGGGAAGCTCCTACGAGCAGTACTTC. It codes for CASSLVRGSSYEQYF.

The chain couples TRBV6-5 to TRBJ2-1; no firm D call. The CDR3 has 12 residues. V was cut by 6 bases and J by 7 bases, with 10 bases left in between. Germline loops: CDR1 MNHEY, CDR2 SVGAGI. In nucleotides, the CDR3 is TGTGCCAGCAGCGACACGAGAAATGAGCAGTTCTTC. Residues: CASSDTRNEQFF.

The chain couples TRBV6-2 or TRBV6-3 to TRBJ1-1; 11 positions agree with TRBD1. CDR3 size: 16 residues. With 0 bases clipped from V and 11 bases from J, the junction kept 11 bases outside the gene matches. CDR1 and CDR2 from the germline V gene are MNHEY and SVGEGT. Written as DNA, the CDR3 is TGTGCCAGCAGTTACTCGAGGGGCCGGACAGGGGGCGAGGCTTTCTTT. This gives the protein CASSYSRGRTGGEAFF.

This chain links TRBV12-5 with TRBJ2-3; 10 nucleotides line up with TRBD2. The germline V gene encodes CDR1 LGHNT and CDR2 FRNRAP. This CDR3 contains 19 residues. V shed 6 bases and J 1 base; nucleotides not matched to a gene: 16. The CDR3 region has the DNA TGTGCTAGTGGCTATACACTAGCGGGGTACTCCCCCGGCACAGATACGCAGTATTTT. Translated: CASGYTLAGYSPGTDTQYF.

The V and J genes are TRBV28 and TRBJ1-5; no reliable D call. Germline values: CDR1 MDHEN, CDR2 SYDVKM. The CDR3 spans 13 residues. Trimming removed 10 bases at V and 6 bases at J, with 16 bases between. CDR3 in DNA: TGTGCCACCGGCCCGATAGCAACTCAGCCCCAGCATTTT. This sequence encodes CATGPIATQPQHF. Full variable domain (remainder filled in from reference TRBV28 and TRBJ1-5): DVKVTQSSRYLVKRTGEKVFLECVQDMDHENMFWYRQDPGLGLRLIYFSYDVKMKEKGDIPEGYSVSREKKERFSLILESASTNQTSMYLCATGPIATQPQHFGDGTRLSIL.

The genes are TRBV12-3 or TRBV12-4 and TRBJ2-1, with D possibly TRBD1 on 6 matching bases. V lost 6 bases and J 10 bases, leaving 13 bases between the germline ends. This CDR3 is built from 12 residues. The CDR3 region has the DNA TGTGCCAGCAGACCACAGGGATACGAGCAGTTCTTC. It translates to CASRPQGYEQFF.

The rearrangement uses TRBV12-3 or TRBV12-4 and TRBJ2-7; D not certain. Trimming took off 3 bases at V and 2 bases at J, with 5 bases between the two ends. The CDR3 has 12 amino acids. CDR3 region: CASSLRTYEQYF. The DNA of the CDR3 is TGTGCCAGCAGTTTGCGTACCTACGAGCAGTACTTC.

V and J are TRBV4-3 and TRBJ1-2; 9 bases match TRBD1. The CDR3 has 15 residues. With V trimmed by 4 bases and J by 4 bases, 7 bases remained unmatched. Germline lookup yields CDR1 LGHNA and CDR2 YSLEER. As DNA, the CDR3 is TGCGCCAGCAGCCCGGACAGGGGTTACGGCTATGGCTACACCTTC. Protein product: CASSPDRGYGYGYTF.